Below are 28 T cell receptor beta chains sequenced from a single sample in a study of control samples from healthy donors and cancer patients. The assay was immunoSEQ multiplex PCR, and TCRdb's table has in-frame clones only and misses some. The sample yields roughly 150,000 clones, nearly 95% seen once. The specimen was blood. The receptors derive from a man in his fifties or sixties in good health.

This sequence joins TRBV6-5 and TRBJ1-6, with D possibly being TRBD1 (5 bases). Germline-derived CDR1 and CDR2 are MNHEY and SVGAGI. Trimming cost V 4 bases and J 3 bases, with 10 bases left between them. This CDR3 is 15 amino acids long. The CDR3 nucleotides read TGTGCCAGCAGTTGGGGGACGGACTATAATTCACCCCTCCACTTT. It codes for CASSWGTDYNSPLHF.

The chain has TRBV15 and TRBJ2-7; tentatively, D is TRBD2 (5 bases). V lost 3 bases and J 6 bases, leaving 9 bases between the germline ends. There are 12 residues in the CDR3. Germline CDR1 reads LNHNV; CDR2 reads YYDKDF (reference sequence). CDR3 in DNA: TGTGCCACCAGCAGGGACTGGGGCGAGCAGTACTTC. It specifies CATSRDWGEQYF.

The chain recombines TRBV30 with TRBJ2-7, with D hard to call. The CDR3 runs 13 residues. Germline CDR1 and CDR2: GTSNPN and SVGIG (reference sequence). V dropped 0 bases and J dropped 1 base, with 7 bases sitting between them. CDR3 protein: CAWSVAVSYEQYF. CDR3 nucleotide sequence: TGTGCCTGGAGTGTCGCGGTATCCTACGAGCAGTACTTC.

V usage is TRBV28 and J usage is TRBJ1-2; D is undetermined. This CDR3 is 15 amino acids long. V was pared by 5 bases and J by 6 bases, with 19 bases between. The V gene's germline CDR1 is MDHEN and CDR2 SYDVKM. The CDR3 DNA is TGTGCCAGCAGTGTAAATCGACCCGCGCCGAATGGCTACACCTTC. It translates to CASSVNRPAPNGYTF.

The chain carries TRBV9 and TRBJ2-7, with 7 bases identical to TRBD2. J gave up 7 bases and V 0 bases, and 10 bases lay outside the gene matches. Germline V CDR1 and CDR2: SGDLS, YYNGEE. This CDR3 has 15 amino acids. DNA for the CDR3: TGTGCCAGCAGCGTAGGGGCGGGAGCGAGTGAAGAGCAGTACTTC. Translation gives CASSVGAGASEEQYF.

The rearrangement uses TRBV19 and TRBJ1-5, with 9 nucleotides matching TRBD1. V shed 11 bases and J 7 bases; nucleotides not matched to a gene: 9. The length of the CDR3 is 13 residues. Germline values: CDR1 LNHDA, CDR2 SQIVND (reference sequence). The CDR3 sequence: CAAGGTGKQPQHF. The CDR3 nucleotides read TGTGCCGCCGGAGGGACAGGGAAGCAGCCCCAGCATTTT.

The rearrangement links TRBV10-3 to TRBJ2-5; D is perhaps TRBD2 (7 bases). V was cut by 2 bases and J by 6 bases, with 13 bases left in between. There are 14 residues in the CDR3. Germline V CDR1 and CDR2: ENHRY, SYGVKD. The CDR3 DNA sequence: TGTGCCATCAGTGAGGTCCGGGGGGCCAAGACCCAGTACTTC. It encodes CAISEVRGAKTQYF.

The chain joins TRBV16 to TRBJ2-5; D is unresolved. CDR3 length: 12 amino acids. The ends were cut back, 0 bases at V and 5 bases at J, with 4 bases in the middle. In germline, CDR1 is KGHSY, CDR2 FQNENV. The CDR3 sequence: CASSQSRETQYF. CDR3 in DNA: TGTGCCAGCAGCCAATCAAGGGAGACCCAGTACTTC.

The chain uses TRBV27 and TRBJ1-6, with 7 bases lining up with TRBD1. In germline, CDR1 is MNHEY, CDR2 SMNVEV (reference sequence). V was pared by 4 bases and J by 3 bases, with 6 bases of the junction left unmatched. The CDR3 is 16 amino acids. CDR3 bases: TGTGCCAGCAGTTCGGGACAGACAATCTATAATTCACCCCTCCACTTT. Translated: CASSSGQTIYNSPLHF.

V usage is TRBV27 and J usage is TRBJ2-7; 9 bases align to TRBD1. V shed 6 bases and J 4 bases; nucleotides not matched to a gene: 10. There are 15 residues in the CDR3. CDR1 and CDR2 from the germline V gene are MNHEY and SMNVEV (reference sequence). CDR3 residues: CASRWTGDRLYEQYF. CDR3 DNA sequence: TGTGCCAGCAGATGGACAGGGGATCGTTTATACGAGCAGTACTTC.

The gene calls are TRBV11-2 and TRBJ2-7; a possible D gene is TRBD2 (6 bases). CDR3 length equals 16 residues. V was clipped by 5 bases and J by 1 base, with 18 bases between them. Germline-derived CDR1 and CDR2 are SGHAT and FQNNGV. The CDR3 here is CASSLNRGTSSYEQYF. CDR3 in DNA: TGTGCCAGCAGCCTAAACCGGGGGACCTCATCCTACGAGCAGTACTTC.

The CDR3 sequence is CASSKARGTGDYGYTF. CDR3 in DNA: TGTGCCAGCAGCAAAGCGCGGGGGACAGGGGACTATGGCTACACCTTC. The rearrangement links TRBV21-1 to TRBJ1-2; the table assigns TRBD1, which was not confirmed against the DNA. TRBV21-1 is termed a pseudogene. This CDR3 region has 16 residues.

The gene calls are TRBV19 and TRBJ2-1; 10 positions agree with TRBD1. This CDR3 spans 15 amino acids. Germline V gene lookup returns CDR1 LNHDA and CDR2 SQIVND (reference sequence). Trimming at V came to 6 bases and at J to 5 bases, leaving 7 bases not matched to a gene. For the CDR3, the DNA is TGTGCCAGTAGCCAGACAGGGGGCCGAAACAATGAGCAGTTCTTC. Amino acids: CASSQTGGRNNEQFF.

The gene calls are TRBV11-2 and TRBJ2-3; tentatively, D is TRBD1 (8 bases). This CDR3 has 14 amino acids. V was pared by 5 bases and J by 8 bases, with 17 bases between. Germline V gives CDR1 SGHAT, CDR2 FQNNGV. CDR3 in amino acids: CASSRDRGGGTQYF. The CDR3, as DNA: TGTGCCAGCAGCAGAGACAGGGGAGGGGGTACGCAGTATTTT. The entire variable domain, with the rest obtained from reference TRBV11-2 and TRBJ2-3, is as follows: EAGVAQSPRYKIIEKRQSVAFWCNPISGHATLYWYQQILGQGPKLLIQFQNNGVVDDSQLPKDRFSAERLKGVDSTLKIQPAKLEDSAVYLCASSRDRGGGTQYFGPGTRLTVL.

The chain employs TRBV30 and TRBJ1-3; 9 bases are shared with TRBD1. Germline CDR1 reads GTSNPN; CDR2 reads SVGIG (reference sequence). The CDR3 runs to 15 residues. J lost 5 bases, V lost 2 bases, and 7 bases had no gene match. The CDR3, as DNA: TGTGCCTGGAGTCAGGACAGGGGTTTTAGAAACACCATATATTTT. Amino acid sequence: CAWSQDRGFRNTIYF.

This chain connects TRBV4-1 to TRBJ2-4; maybe TRBD2 (6 bases). Trimming removed 3 bases at V and 4 bases at J, with 19 bases between. CDR1 is MGHRA, CDR2 YSYEKL, per germline. The CDR3 loop spans 17 amino acids. The CDR3 spells CASSHPLADKGKNIQYF. CDR3 nucleotide sequence: TGCGCCAGCAGCCATCCATTAGCGGATAAGGGGAAAAACATTCAGTACTTC.

The chain is built from TRBV2 and TRBJ2-7; the D gene is possibly TRBD2 (5 bases). This CDR3 has 14 residues. Trimming cost V 5 bases and J 0 bases, with 11 bases left between them. Looked up from germline, CDR1 is SNHLY and CDR2 is FYNNEI. CDR3 sequence reads: CASSSGSSSYEQYF. The CDR3 DNA follows: TGTGCCAGCAGTAGCGGTTCCAGCTCCTACGAGCAGTACTTC.

The V call is TRBV7-2, the J call TRBJ2-1; 7 nucleotides line up with TRBD1. The CDR3 spans 16 residues. Looked up from germline, CDR1 is SGHTA and CDR2 is FQGNSA. V lost 1 base, J lost 6 bases, and 9 bases stayed unmatched. The CDR3 DNA follows: TGTGCCAGCAGCTTAGGACCGACAGGGAACGGCAATGAGCAGTTCTTC. The encoded protein is CASSLGPTGNGNEQFF.

The CDR3 nucleotides are TGTGCCAGTAGTATATCCCTTGTGGGCACAGATACGCAGTATTTT. Translating it yields CASSISLVGTDTQYF. This rearrangement joins TRBV19 to TRBJ2-3; D ambiguous. Germline CDR1 LNHDA, CDR2 SQIVND (reference sequence). The CDR3 has 15 residues. V was shortened by 2 bases and J by 1 base, with 10 bases between the two germline ends.

V is TRBV24-1 and J is TRBJ2-1; D uncertain. Germline lookup yields CDR1 KGHDR and CDR2 SFDVKD. This CDR3 has 12 amino acids. V lost 0 bases and J lost 5, with 1 base in between. CDR3 in amino acids: CATSDLDNEQFF. For the CDR3, the DNA is TGTGCCACCAGTGATTTGGACAATGAGCAGTTCTTC.

The chain employs TRBV15 and TRBJ1-5; possible D gene TRBD1, 6 bases. Between the trimmed V and J ends, which lost 1 base and 3 bases, there was a span of 13 bases. There are 16 residues in the CDR3. Germline V lookup: CDR1 LNHNV, CDR2 YYDKDF (reference sequence). CDR3 bases: TGTGCCACCAGCAGAGTGAGTAGGGGGATCAATCAGCCCCAGCATTTT. Translated: CATSRVSRGINQPQHF. The variable domain in full, completed from reference TRBV15 and TRBJ1-5, reads DAMVIQNPRYQVTQFGKPVTLSCSQTLNHNVMYWYQQKSSQAPKLLFHYYDKDFNNEADTPDNFQSRRPNTSFCFLDIRSPGLGDTAMYLCATSRVSRGINQPQHFGDGTRLSIL.

This clone has only one observation. The chain uses TRBV5-1 and TRBJ1-3, with D hard to call. V was trimmed by 0 bases and J by 4 bases, leaving 14 bases between them. CDR1 is SGHRS and CDR2 is YFSETQ in the germline V gene. The CDR3 loop spans 16 amino acids. The CDR3 region is CASSLVYRTGGNTIYF. In DNA, the CDR3 is TGCGCCAGCAGCTTGGTGTACCGTACGGGAGGAAACACCATATATTTT.

This chain links TRBV30 with TRBJ1-5, with D possibly being TRBD1 (6 bases). The germline V gene encodes CDR1 GTSNPN and CDR2 SVGIG (reference sequence). Trimming pared 1 base from V and 11 bases from J, leaving 18 bases between. The CDR3 covers 14 residues. CDR3 in amino acids: CAWSGTGSPWTQHF. DNA of the CDR3: TGTGCCTGGAGTGGTACAGGGAGTCCTTGGACCCAGCATTTT.

The V and J genes are TRBV15 and TRBJ2-3; D might be TRBD1 or TRBD2, each matching 5 bases. This CDR3 is 16 amino acids long. Trimming removed 3 bases at V and 2 bases at J, with 15 bases between. In germline, CDR1 is LNHNV, CDR2 YYDKDF (reference sequence). As DNA, the CDR3 is TGTGCCACCAGCAGTGGGGACGGCCGATCCACAGATACGCAGTATTTT. Its protein product is CATSSGDGRSTDTQYF.

J is TRBJ2-2 and V is TRBV4-1, with 8 nucleotides matching TRBD1. Per germline, CDR1 MGHRA and CDR2 YSYEKL. The length of the CDR3 is 13 residues. V shed 4 bases and J 6 bases; nucleotides not matched to a gene: 1. CDR3 protein: CASSLTGAGELFF. CDR3 nucleotide sequence: TGCGCCAGCAGCCTGACAGGGGCCGGGGAGCTGTTTTTT.

This chain uses TRBV5-5 with TRBJ1-2; TRBD1 aligns across 10 bases. The CDR3 length is 16 residues. V lost 3 bases to trimming and J lost 4 bases; unmatched junction nucleotides: 9. Germline CDR1 and CDR2: SGHKS and YYEKEE (reference sequence). CDR3 DNA sequence: TGTGCCAGCAGCTCCGACCCCGGGACAGGGGCCTATGGCTACACCTTC. Translated, it gives CASSSDPGTGAYGYTF.

V usage is TRBV5-1 and J usage is TRBJ1-2, with D unresolved. V was pared by 0 bases and J by 2 bases, with 11 bases between. Per germline, CDR1 SGHRS and CDR2 YFSETQ. CDR3 size: 15 residues. CDR3 region: CASSLGHPPNYGYTF. In DNA form, the CDR3 reads TGCGCCAGCAGCTTGGGACACCCCCCCAACTATGGCTACACCTTC.

J is TRBJ1-5 and V is TRBV19, with D maybe TRBD1 (6 bases). The CDR3 sequence is 13 residues long. V lost 7 bases, J lost 4 bases, and 11 bases lay in between. The V gene's germline CDR1 is LNHDA and CDR2 SQIVND (reference sequence). This chain's CDR3 is CASIGQYNQPQHF. In nucleotides, the CDR3 is TGTGCCAGTATCGGACAGTATAATCAGCCCCAGCATTTT.